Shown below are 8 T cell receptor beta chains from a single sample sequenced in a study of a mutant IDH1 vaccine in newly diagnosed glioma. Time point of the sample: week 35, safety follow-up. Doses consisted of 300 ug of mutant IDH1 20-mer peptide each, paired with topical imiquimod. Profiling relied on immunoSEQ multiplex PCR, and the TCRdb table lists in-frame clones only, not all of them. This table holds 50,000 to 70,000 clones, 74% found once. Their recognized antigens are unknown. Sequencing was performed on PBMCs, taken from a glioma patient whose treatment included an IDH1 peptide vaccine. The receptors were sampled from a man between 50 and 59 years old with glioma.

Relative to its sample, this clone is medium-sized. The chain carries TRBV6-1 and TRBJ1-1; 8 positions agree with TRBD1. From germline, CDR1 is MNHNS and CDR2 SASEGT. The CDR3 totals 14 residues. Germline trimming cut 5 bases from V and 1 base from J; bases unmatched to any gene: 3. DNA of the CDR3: TGTGCCAGCAGTCCGGGACAGGAGAACACTGAAGCTTTCTTT. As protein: CASSPGQENTEAFF.

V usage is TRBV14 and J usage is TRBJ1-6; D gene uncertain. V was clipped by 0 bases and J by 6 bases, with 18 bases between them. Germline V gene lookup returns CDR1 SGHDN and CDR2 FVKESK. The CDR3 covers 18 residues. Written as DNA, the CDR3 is TGTGCCAGCAGCCAAGATCCCCGGAGTGCAGGCCGTAATTCACCCCTCCACTTT. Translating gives CASSQDPRSAGRNSPLHF.

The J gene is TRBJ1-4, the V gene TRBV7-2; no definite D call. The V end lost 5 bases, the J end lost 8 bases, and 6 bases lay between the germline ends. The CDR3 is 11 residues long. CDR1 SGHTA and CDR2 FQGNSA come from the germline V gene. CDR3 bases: TGTGCCAGCAGCGACCTGGAAAAACTGTTTTTT. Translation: CASSDLEKLFF.

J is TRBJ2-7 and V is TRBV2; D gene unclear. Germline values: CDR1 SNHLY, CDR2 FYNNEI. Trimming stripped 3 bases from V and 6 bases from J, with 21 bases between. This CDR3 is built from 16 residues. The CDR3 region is CASSESLLWGYGEQYF. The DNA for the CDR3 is TGTGCCAGCAGTGAGTCGCTCTTGTGGGGTTACGGCGAGCAGTACTTC.

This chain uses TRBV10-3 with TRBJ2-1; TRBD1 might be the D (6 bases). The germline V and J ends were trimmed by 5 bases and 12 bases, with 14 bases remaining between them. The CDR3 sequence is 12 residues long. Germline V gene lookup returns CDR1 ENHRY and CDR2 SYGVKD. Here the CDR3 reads CAISHRDTGQFF. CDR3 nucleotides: TGTGCCATCAGTCACAGGGATACAGGGCAGTTCTTC.

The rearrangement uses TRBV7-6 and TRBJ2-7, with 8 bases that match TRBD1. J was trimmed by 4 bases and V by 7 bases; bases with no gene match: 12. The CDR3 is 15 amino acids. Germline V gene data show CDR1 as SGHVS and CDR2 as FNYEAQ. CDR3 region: CASTLGTGHGYEQYF. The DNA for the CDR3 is TGTGCCAGCACTTTGGGGACAGGCCATGGATACGAGCAGTACTTC.

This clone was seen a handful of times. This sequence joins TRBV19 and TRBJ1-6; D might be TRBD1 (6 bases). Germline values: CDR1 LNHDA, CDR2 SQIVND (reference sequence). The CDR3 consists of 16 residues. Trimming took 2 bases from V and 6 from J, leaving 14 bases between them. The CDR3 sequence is CASSISVTGSNSPLHF. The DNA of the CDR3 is TGTGCCAGTAGTATATCGGTTACAGGGTCTAATTCACCCCTCCACTTT.

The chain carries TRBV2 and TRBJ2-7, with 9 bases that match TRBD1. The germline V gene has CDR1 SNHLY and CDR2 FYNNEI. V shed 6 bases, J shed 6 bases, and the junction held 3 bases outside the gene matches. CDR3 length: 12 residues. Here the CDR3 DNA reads TGTGCCAGCAGGGGGACAGGGCGCGAGCAGTACTTC. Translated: CASRGTGREQYF.